This TCR beta chain was documented in a study of T-cell reconstitution after alpha-beta-depleted transplantation in children. Unique molecular identifiers featured in how the TCRbeta library was prepared. TCRdb reanalysed the PCR reads using MiXCR and keeps one entry per CDR3 protein. The data hold some 340,000 distinct CDR3 sequences, with 10% observed a single time. V was cut by 8 bases and J by 1 base, with 12 bases left in between. The CDR3 has 13 residues. Per the germline V gene, CDR1 is SGHVS and CDR2 is FNYEAQ. This clonotype was detected a few times. The gene calls are TRBV7-6 and TRBJ2-7, with D possibly TRBD2 on 7 matching bases. The sequencing here drew on PBMCs from the stem cell graft donor, taken from the stem cell graft. The sequence came from a human donor who donated a stem cell graft to a child with acute lymphoblastic leukemia. CDR3 sequence reads: CASGGGRSYEQYF. The CDR3 bases are TGTGCCAGCGGGGGCGGGAGATCCTACGAGCAGTACTTC.